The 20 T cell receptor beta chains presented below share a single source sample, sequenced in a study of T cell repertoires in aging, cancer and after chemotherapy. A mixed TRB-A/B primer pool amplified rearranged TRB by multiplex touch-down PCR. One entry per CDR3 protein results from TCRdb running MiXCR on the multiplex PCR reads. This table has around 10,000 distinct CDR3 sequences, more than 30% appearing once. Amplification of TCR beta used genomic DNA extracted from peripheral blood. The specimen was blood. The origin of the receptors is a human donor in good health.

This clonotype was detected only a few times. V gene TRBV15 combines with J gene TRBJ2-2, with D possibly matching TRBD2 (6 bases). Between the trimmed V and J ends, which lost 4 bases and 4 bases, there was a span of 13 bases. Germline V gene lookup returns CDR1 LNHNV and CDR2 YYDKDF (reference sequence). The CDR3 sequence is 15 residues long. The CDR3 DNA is TGTGCCACCAGCATGGGCGCCGGGGGCACCGGGGAGCTGTTTTTT. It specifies CATSMGAGGTGELFF. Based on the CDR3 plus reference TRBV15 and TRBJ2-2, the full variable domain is DAMVIQNPRYQVTQFGKPVTLSCSQTLNHNVMYWYQQKSSQAPKLLFHYYDKDFNNEADTPDNFQSRRPNTSFCFLDIRSPGLGDTAMYLCATSMGAGGTGELFFGEGSRLTVL.

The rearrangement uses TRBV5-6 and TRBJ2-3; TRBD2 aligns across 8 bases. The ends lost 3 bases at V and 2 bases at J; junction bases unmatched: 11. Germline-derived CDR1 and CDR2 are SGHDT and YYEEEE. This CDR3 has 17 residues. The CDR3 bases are TGTGCCAGCAGCTCATTTTACTTAGCGGGGTACACAGATACGCAGTATTTT. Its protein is CASSSFYLAGYTDTQYF.

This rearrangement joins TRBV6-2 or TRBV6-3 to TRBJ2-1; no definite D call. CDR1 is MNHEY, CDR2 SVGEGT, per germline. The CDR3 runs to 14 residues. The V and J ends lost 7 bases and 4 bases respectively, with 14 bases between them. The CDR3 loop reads CASTDGDEYNEQFF. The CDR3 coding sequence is TGTGCCAGCACCGACGGAGACGAATACAATGAGCAGTTCTTC.

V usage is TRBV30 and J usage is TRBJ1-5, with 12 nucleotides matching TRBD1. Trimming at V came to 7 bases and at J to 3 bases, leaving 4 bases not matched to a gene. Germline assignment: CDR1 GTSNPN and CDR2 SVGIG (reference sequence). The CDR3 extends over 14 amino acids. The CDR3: CAYGTGGYNQPQHF. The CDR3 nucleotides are TGTGCCTACGGGACAGGGGGCTACAATCAGCCCCAGCATTTT.

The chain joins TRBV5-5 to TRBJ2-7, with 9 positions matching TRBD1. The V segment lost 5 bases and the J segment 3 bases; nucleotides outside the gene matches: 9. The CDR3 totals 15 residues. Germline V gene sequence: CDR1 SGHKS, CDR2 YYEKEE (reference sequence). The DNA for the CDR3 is TGTGCCAGCAGGAAGAGCCGGGACAGGGACTACGAGCAGTACTTC. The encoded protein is CASRKSRDRDYEQYF. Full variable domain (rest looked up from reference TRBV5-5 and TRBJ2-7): DAGVTQSPTHLIKTRGQQVTLRCSPISGHKSVSWYQQVLGQGPQFIFQYYEKEERGRGNFPDRFSARQFPNYSSELNVNALLLGDSALYLCASRKSRDRDYEQYFGPGTRLTVT.

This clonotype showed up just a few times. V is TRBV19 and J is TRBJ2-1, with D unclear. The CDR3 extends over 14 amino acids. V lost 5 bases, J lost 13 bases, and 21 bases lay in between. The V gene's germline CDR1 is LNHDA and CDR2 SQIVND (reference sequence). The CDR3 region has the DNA TGTGCCAGTAGTCGGGCCTCCGAATCGGCAATACAGTTCTTC. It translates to CASSRASESAIQFF.

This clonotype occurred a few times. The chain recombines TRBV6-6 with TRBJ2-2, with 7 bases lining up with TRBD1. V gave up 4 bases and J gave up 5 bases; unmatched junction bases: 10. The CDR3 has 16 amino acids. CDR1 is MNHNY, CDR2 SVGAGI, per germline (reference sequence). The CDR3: CASSFGQAVGTGELFF. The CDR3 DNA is TGTGCCAGCAGTTTCGGACAGGCAGTAGGAACCGGGGAGCTGTTTTTT.

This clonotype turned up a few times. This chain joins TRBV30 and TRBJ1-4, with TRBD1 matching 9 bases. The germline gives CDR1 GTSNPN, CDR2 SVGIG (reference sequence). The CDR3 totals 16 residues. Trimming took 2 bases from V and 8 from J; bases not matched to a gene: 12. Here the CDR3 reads CAWSFLRTGAREKLFF. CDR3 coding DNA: TGTGCCTGGAGTTTTCTTCGGACAGGGGCAAGGGAAAAACTGTTTTTT.

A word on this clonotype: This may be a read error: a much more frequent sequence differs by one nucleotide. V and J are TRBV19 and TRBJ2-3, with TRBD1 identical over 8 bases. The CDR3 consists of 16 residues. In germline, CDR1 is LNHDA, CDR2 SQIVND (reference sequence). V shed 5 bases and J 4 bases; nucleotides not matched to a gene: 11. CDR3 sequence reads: CASSGGQVSRSDTQYF. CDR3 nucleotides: TGTGCCAGTAGTGGGGGACAGGTCTCTCGGTCAGATACGCAGTATTTT.

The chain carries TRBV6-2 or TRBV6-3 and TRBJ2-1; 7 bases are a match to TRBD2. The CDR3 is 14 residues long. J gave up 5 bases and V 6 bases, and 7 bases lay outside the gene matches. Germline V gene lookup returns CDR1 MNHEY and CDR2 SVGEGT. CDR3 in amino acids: CASRGRDYDNEQFF. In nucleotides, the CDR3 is TGTGCCAGCAGGGGGCGGGACTATGACAATGAGCAGTTCTTC.

CDR3 sequence: CASGTLAGEGEQFF. The CDR3 nucleotides are TGTGCCAGCGGGACACTAGCGGGAGAGGGCGAGCAGTTCTTC. The V call is TRBV27, the J call TRBJ2-1; 11 nucleotides agree with TRBD2. The CDR3 is 14 amino acids. Per the germline V gene, CDR1 is MNHEY and CDR2 is SMNVEV (reference sequence). J was trimmed by 10 bases and V by 8 bases; bases with no gene match: 10.

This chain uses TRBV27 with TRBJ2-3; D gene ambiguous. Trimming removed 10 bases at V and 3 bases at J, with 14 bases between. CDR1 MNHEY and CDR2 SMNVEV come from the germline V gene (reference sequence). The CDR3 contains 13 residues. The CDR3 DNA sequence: TGTGCCACCACTGGCCGCTTTACAGATACGCAGTATTTT. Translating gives CATTGRFTDTQYF.

The CDR3 DNA sequence: TGTGCCAGCAGCGCGGGGACAGAAAACATTCAGTACTTC. Its protein is CASSAGTENIQYF. The chain joins TRBV12-3 or TRBV12-4 to TRBJ2-4; TRBD1 is a possible D gene (7 bases). Trimming stripped 6 bases from V and 5 bases from J, with 11 bases between. CDR3 length equals 13 residues.

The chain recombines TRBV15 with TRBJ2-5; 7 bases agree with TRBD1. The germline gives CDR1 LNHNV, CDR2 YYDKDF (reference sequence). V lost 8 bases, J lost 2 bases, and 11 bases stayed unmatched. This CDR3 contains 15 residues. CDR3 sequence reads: CATSPRDRTQETQYF. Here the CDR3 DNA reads TGTGCCACCTCACCCCGGGACAGAACGCAAGAGACCCAGTACTTC.

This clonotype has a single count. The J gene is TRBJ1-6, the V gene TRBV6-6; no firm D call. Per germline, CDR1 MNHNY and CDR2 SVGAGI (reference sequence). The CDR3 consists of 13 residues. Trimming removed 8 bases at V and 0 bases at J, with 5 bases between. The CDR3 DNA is TGTGCCAGCTACAGCTCCTATAATTCACCCCTCCACTTT. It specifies CASYSSYNSPLHF.

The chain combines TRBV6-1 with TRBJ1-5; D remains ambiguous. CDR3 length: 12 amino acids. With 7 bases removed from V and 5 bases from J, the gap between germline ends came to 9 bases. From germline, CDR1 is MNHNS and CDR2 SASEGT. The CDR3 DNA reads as TGTGCCAGCAAACTAGGGTATCAGCCCCAGCATTTT. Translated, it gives CASKLGYQPQHF.

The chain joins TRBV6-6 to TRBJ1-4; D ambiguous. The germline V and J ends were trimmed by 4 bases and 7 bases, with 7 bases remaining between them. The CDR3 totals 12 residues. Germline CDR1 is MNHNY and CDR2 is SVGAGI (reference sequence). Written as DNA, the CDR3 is TGTGCCAGCAGTTCCGGGAGTGAAAAACTGTTTTTT. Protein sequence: CASSSGSEKLFF.

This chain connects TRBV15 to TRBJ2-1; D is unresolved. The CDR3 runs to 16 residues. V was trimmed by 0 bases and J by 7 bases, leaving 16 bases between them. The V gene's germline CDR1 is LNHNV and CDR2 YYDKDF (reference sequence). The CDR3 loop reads CATSRDVGRWDNEQFF. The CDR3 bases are TGTGCCACCAGCAGAGACGTGGGAAGGTGGGATAATGAGCAGTTCTTC. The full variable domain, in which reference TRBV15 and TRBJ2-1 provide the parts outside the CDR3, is DAMVIQNPRYQVTQFGKPVTLSCSQTLNHNVMYWYQQKSSQAPKLLFHYYDKDFNNEADTPDNFQSRRPNTSFCFLDIRSPGLGDTAMYLCATSRDVGRWDNEQFFGPGTRLTVL.

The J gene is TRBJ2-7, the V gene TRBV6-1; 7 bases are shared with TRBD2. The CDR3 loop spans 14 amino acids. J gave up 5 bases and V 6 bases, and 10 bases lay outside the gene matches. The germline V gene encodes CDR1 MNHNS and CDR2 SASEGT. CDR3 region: CASRWRELRDEQYF. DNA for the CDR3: TGTGCCAGCAGGTGGCGGGAGTTACGGGACGAGCAGTACTTC.

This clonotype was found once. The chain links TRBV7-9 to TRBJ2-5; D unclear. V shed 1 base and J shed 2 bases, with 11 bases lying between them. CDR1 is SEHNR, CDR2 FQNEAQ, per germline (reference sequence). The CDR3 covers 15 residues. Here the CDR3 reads CASSLDGLDQETQYF. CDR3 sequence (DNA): TGTGCCAGCAGCTTAGACGGCCTAGATCAAGAGACCCAGTACTTC.